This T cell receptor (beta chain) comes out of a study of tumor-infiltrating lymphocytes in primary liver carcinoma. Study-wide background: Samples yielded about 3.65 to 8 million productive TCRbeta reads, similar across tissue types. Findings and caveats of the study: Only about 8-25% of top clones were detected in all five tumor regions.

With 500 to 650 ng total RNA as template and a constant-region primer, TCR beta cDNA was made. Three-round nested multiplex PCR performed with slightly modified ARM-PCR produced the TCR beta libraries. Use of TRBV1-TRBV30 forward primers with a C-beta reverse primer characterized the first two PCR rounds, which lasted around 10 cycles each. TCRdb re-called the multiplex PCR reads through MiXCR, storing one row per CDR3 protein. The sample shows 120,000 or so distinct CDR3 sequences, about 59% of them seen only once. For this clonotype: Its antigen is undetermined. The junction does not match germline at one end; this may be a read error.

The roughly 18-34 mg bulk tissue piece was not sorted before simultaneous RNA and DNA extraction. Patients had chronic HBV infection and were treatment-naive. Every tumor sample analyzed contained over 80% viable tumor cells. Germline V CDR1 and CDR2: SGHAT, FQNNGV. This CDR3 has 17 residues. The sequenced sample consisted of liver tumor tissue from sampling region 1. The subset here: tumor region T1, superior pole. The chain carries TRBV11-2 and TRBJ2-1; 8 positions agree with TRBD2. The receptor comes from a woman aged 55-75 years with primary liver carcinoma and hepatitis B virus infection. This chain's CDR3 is CARSRRLSGGPGDEQSF. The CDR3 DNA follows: TGTGCCAGGAGCAGGAGACTATCGGGAGGGCCGGGGGATGAGCAGTCCTTC. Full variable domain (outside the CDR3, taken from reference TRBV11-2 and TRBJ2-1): EAGVAQSPRYKIIEKRQSVAFWCNPISGHATLYWYQQILGQGPKLLIQFQNNGVVDDSQLPKDRFSAERLKGVDSTLKIQPAKLEDSAVYLCARSRRLSGGPGDEQSFGPGTRLTVL.